This T cell receptor (beta chain) appears in the sequencing data of a study of blood T cell repertoires in COVID-19. As for the study in general: The origin of the acute and convalescent COVID-19 samples was the United States, Italy and Spain.

This CDR3 contains 13 residues. Germline V gene lookup returns CDR1 MGHDK and CDR2 SYGVNS. The trim removed 7 bases at V and 9 bases at J, leaving 6 bases unmatched. Ages ranged from about 18 to 100 years, with residence in 20 to 30 US areas. Categorization into cohorts depended on clinical history that participants reported. Per the original data handling: Amplified reference gene primers provided the basis for estimating nucleated cell counts. Some clones are missing from TCRdb's copy, which holds only in-frame ones; the method was immunoSEQ multiplex PCR. The V and J calls and clone size were taken over from that table, and D and trimming were inferred from the DNA. This table holds some 250,000 clones, around 90% found once.

The sample taken for sequencing was PBMCs or T cells enriched from blood (not recorded which). The receptor was derived from a human donor in a cohort exposed to, infected with or recovered from COVID-19 (not recorded which). The donor label of this sample is uncertain. The chain carries TRBV25-1 and TRBJ1-6; 7 nucleotides align to TRBD1. The DNA for the CDR3 is TGTGCCAGCAACCAACAGGGGAGTTCACCCCTCCACTTT. Amino acid sequence: CASNQQGSSPLHF.